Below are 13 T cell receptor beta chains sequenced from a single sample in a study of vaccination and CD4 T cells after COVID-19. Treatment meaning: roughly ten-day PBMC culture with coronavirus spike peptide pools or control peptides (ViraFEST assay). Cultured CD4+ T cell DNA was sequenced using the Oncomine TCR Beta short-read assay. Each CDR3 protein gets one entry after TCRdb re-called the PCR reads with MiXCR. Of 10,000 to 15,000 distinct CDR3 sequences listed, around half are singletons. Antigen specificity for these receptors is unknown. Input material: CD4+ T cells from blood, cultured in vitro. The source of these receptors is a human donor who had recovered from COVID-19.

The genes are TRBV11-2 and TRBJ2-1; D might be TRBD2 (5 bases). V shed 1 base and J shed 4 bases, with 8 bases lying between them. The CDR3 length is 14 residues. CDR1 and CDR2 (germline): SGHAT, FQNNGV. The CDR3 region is CASSLGSGYNEQFF. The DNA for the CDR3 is TGTGCCAGCAGCTTAGGGAGCGGATACAATGAGCAGTTCTTC.

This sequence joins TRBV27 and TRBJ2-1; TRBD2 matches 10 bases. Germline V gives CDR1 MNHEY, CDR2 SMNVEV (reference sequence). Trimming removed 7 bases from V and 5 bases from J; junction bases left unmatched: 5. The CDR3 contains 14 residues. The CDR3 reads CASIALAGNNEQFF. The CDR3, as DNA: TGTGCCAGCATTGCACTAGCGGGGAACAATGAGCAGTTCTTC.

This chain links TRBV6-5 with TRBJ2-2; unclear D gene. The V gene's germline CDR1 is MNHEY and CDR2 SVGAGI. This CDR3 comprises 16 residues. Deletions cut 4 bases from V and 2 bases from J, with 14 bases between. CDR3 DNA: TGTGCCAGCAGTTGGTTGGAACCGGTAAACACCGGGGAGCTGTTTTTT. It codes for CASSWLEPVNTGELFF.

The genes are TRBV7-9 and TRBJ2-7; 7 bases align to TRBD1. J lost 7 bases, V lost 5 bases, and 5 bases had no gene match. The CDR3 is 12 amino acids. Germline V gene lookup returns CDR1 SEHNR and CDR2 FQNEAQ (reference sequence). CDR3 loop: CASSALQGEQYF. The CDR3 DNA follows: TGTGCCAGCAGCGCTCTACAGGGGGAGCAGTACTTC. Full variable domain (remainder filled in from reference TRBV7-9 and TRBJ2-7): DTGVSQNPRHKITKRGQNVTFRCDPISEHNRLYWYRQTLGQGPEFLTYFQNEAQLEKSRLLSDRFSAERPKGSFSTLEIQRTEQGDSAMYLCASSALQGEQYFGPGTRLTVT.

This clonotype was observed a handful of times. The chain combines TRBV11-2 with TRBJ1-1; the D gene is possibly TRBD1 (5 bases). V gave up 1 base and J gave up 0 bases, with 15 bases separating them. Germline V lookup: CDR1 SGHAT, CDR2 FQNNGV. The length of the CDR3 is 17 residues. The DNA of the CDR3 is TGTGCCAGCAGCTTAGGGAGGGGCACCAGGATGAACACTGAAGCTTTCTTT. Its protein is CASSLGRGTRMNTEAFF. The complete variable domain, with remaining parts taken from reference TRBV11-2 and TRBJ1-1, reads EAGVAQSPRYKIIEKRQSVAFWCNPISGHATLYWYQQILGQGPKLLIQFQNNGVVDDSQLPKDRFSAERLKGVDSTLKIQPAKLEDSAVYLCASSLGRGTRMNTEAFFGQGTRLTVV.

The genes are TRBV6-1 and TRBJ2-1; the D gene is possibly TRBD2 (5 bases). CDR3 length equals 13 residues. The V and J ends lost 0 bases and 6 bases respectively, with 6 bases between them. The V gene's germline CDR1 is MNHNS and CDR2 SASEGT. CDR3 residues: CASSEAGVNEQFF. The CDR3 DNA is TGTGCCAGCAGTGAAGCGGGAGTCAATGAGCAGTTCTTC.

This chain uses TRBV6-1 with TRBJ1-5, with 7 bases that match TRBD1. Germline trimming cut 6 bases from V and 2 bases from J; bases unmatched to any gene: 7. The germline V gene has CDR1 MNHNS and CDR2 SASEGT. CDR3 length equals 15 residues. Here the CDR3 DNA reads TGTGCCAGCAGCCCGACAGGGATAGGCAATCAGCCCCAGCATTTT. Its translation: CASSPTGIGNQPQHF.

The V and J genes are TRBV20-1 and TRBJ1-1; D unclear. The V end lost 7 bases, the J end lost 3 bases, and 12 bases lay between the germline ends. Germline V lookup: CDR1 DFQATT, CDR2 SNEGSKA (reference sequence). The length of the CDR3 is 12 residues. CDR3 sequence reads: CSVKHGDTEAFF. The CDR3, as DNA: TGCAGTGTCAAACATGGGGACACTGAAGCTTTCTTT.

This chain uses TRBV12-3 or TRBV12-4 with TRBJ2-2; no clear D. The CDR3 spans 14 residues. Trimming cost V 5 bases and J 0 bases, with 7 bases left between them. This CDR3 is CASSRQSNTGELFF. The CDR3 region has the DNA TGTGCCAGCAGTAGGCAGTCGAACACCGGGGAGCTGTTTTTT.

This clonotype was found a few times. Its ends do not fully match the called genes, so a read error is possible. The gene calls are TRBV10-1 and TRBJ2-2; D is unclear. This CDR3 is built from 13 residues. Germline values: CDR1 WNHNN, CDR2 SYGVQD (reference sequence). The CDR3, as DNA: TGCGCCAGCAGTGAGTCGAAGACCGGGGAGCTGTTTTTT. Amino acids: CASSESKTGELFF.

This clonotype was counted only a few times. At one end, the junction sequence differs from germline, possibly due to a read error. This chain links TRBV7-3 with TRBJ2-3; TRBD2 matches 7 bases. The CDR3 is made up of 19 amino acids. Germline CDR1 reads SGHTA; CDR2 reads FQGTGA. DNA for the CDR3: TGTGCCAGCAGCCTAACCTTCCAGGGACTACCAGGGAGCACAGATACGCAGTATTTT. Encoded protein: CASSLTFQGLPGSTDTQYF.

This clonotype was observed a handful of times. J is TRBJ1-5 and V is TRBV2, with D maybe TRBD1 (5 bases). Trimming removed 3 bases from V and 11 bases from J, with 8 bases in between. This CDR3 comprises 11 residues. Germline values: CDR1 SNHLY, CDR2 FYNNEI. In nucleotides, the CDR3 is TGTGCCAGCAGTGAGGCCAGGGCCCAGCATTTT. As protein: CASSEARAQHF.

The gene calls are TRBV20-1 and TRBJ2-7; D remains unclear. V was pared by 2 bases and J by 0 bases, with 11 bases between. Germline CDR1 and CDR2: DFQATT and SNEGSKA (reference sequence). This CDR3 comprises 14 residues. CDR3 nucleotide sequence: TGCAGTGCTAGATTCCCGTCCTCCTCCTACGAGCAGTACTTC. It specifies CSARFPSSSYEQYF.